The 10 T cell receptor beta chains below were found in one sample sequenced in a study of cytomegalovirus exposure and HLA in healthy donors. The PCR used 60 Vbeta and 13 Jbeta primers. TCRdb keeps only in-frame clones here, not all; method: immunoSEQ multiplex PCR. The sample shows 150,000 to 200,000 clones, 75% to 85% of them seen only once. The sample consisted of PBMCs. All receptors come from a woman under 40 in good health and CMV-seropositive.

J is TRBJ2-7 and V is TRBV28; the D gene is possibly TRBD2 (6 bases). Per the germline V gene, CDR1 is MDHEN and CDR2 is SYDVKM. The V end lost 6 bases, the J end lost 3 bases, and 9 bases lay between the germline ends. This CDR3 is 12 amino acids long. This CDR3 is CASRAGSYEQYF. The CDR3 DNA sequence: TGTGCCAGCAGGGCCGGGAGCTACGAGCAGTACTTC.

The genes are TRBV21-1 and TRBJ1-3. TRBV21-1 is reported as a pseudogene. CDR3 length: 14 amino acids. The CDR3 region has the DNA TGTGCCAGCAGCAAAGGAAGCTCGGGAAACACCATATATTTT. This translates into CASSKGSSGNTIYF.

The CDR3 nucleotides read TGCGCCAGCAGCTTGCGACTAGCGGGGGACAATGAGCAGTTCTTC. This encodes CASSLRLAGDNEQFF. The chain is built from TRBV5-1 and TRBJ2-1; TRBD2 aligns across 12 bases. V shed 1 base and J 5 bases; nucleotides not matched to a gene: 1. This CDR3 spans 15 amino acids. Germline lookup yields CDR1 SGHRS and CDR2 YFSETQ.

V and J are TRBV25-1 and TRBJ1-5, with TRBD1 as a possible D gene (6 bases). V was trimmed by 1 base and J by 4 bases, leaving 17 bases between them. The CDR3 covers 17 residues. Germline V gene lookup returns CDR1 MGHDK and CDR2 SYGVNS. The CDR3, as DNA: TGTGCCAGCAGTGAATCGGTCAGGGGCCCCCCTAATCAGCCCCAGCATTTT. It encodes CASSESVRGPPNQPQHF.

This clone was detected once. This sequence joins TRBV6-1 and TRBJ2-5, with D possibly matching TRBD2 (5 bases). Trimming took 4 bases from V and 0 from J, leaving 9 bases between them. Looked up from germline, CDR1 is MNHNS and CDR2 is SASEGT. CDR3 length equals 14 residues. CDR3 nucleotides: TGTGCCAGCAGTGGATCGAGGGACCAAGAGACCCAGTACTTC. It encodes CASSGSRDQETQYF.

The V gene is TRBV19, the J gene TRBJ1-5, with D possibly TRBD1 on 5 matching bases. Germline V CDR1 and CDR2: LNHDA, SQIVND (reference sequence). Trimming cost V 8 bases and J 7 bases, with 15 bases left between them. CDR3 length equals 13 residues. The CDR3 region is CASRRGWEQPQHF. For the CDR3, the DNA is TGTGCCAGTCGGAGGGGATGGGAACAGCCCCAGCATTTT.

The table lists this clone with a few counts. This chain's CDR3 is CAWSTGSGYGYTF. The CDR3, as DNA: TGTGCCTGGAGTACAGGTTCTGGCTATGGCTACACCTTC. The chain combines TRBV30 with TRBJ1-2; TRBD1 is a possible D gene (5 bases). The CDR3 is 13 amino acids. Trimming took 2 bases from V and 4 from J, leaving 11 bases between them. From germline, CDR1 is GTSNPN and CDR2 SVGIG (reference sequence).

V is TRBV5-3 and J is TRBJ1-6; 9 bases line up with TRBD1. TRBV5-3 is an open reading frame whose function is uncertain. The CDR3 is 19 residues long. The ends lost 2 bases at V and 0 bases at J; junction bases unmatched: 9. As DNA, the CDR3 is TGTGCCAGAAGCTTTGTTGGGACAGGGAAACCCTCCTATAATTCACCCCTCCACTTT. Its protein is CARSFVGTGKPSYNSPLHF.

There are a few counts of this clone. CDR3 region: CASSLGTSGSLDTQYF. Here the CDR3 DNA reads TGTGCCAGCAGCTTAGGGACTAGCGGGAGCTTAGATACGCAGTATTTT. The chain carries TRBV7-8 and TRBJ2-3; 13 bases agree with TRBD2. V was pared by 1 base and J by 5 bases, with 3 bases of the junction left unmatched. Germline-derived CDR1 and CDR2 are SGHVS and FQNEAQ. The CDR3 consists of 16 residues.

J is TRBJ2-1 and V is TRBV5-1, with TRBD2 matching 11 bases. V was clipped by 4 bases and J by 12 bases; unmatched bases: 15. The length of the CDR3 is 16 residues. Germline CDR1 SGHRS, CDR2 YFSETQ. The CDR3 protein is CASSGGTSGPLAGQFF. The CDR3 DNA reads as TGCGCCAGCAGCGGGGGGACTAGCGGACCCTTAGCGGGGCAGTTCTTC.